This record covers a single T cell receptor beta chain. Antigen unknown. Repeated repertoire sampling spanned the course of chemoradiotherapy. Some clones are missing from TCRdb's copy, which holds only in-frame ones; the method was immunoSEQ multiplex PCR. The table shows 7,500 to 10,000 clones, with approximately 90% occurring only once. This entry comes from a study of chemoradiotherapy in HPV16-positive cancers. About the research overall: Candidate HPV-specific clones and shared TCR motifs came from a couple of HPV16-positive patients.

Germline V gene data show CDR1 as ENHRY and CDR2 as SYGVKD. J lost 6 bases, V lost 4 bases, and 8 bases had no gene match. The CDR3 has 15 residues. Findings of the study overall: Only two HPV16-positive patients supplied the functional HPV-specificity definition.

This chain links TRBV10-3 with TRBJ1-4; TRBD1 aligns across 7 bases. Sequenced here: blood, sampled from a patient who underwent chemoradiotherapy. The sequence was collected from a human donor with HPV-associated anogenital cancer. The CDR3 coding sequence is TGTGCCATCAGTGCTTCAGGGGGGGGAGATGAAAAACTGTTTTTT. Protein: CAISASGGGDEKLFF.